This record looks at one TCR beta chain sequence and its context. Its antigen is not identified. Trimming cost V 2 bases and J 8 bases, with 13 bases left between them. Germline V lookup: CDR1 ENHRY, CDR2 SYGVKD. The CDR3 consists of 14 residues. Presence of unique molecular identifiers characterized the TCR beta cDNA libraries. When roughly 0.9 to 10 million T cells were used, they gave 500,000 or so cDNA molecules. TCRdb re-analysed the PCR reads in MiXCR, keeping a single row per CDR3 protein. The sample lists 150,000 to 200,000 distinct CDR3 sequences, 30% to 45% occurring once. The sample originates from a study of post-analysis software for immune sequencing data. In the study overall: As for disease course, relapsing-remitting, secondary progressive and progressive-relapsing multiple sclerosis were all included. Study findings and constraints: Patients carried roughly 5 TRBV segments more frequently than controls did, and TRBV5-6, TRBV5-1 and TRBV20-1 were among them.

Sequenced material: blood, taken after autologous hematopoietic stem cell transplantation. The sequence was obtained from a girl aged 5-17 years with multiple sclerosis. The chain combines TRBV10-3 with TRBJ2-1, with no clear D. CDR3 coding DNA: TGTGCCATCAGTGAGGGAGCCACCCAATATGAGCAGTTCTTC. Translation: CAISEGATQYEQFF.